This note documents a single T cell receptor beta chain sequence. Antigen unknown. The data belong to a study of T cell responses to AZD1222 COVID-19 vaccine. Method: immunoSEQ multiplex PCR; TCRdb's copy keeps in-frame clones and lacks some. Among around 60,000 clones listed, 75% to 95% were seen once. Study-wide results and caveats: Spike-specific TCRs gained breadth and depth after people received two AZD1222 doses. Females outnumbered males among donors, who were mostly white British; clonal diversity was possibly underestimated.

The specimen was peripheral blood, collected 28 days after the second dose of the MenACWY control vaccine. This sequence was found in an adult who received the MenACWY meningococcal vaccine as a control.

The CDR3 DNA sequence: TGCGCCAGCAGCGAGACAGGGGGCGGGTACAATGAGCAGTTCTTC. This encodes CASSETGGGYNEQFF. This rearrangement joins TRBV5-1 to TRBJ2-1; 10 nucleotides line up with TRBD1. J gave up 4 bases and V 4 bases, and 5 bases lay outside the gene matches. The CDR3 is made up of 15 amino acids. Per the germline V gene, CDR1 is SGHRS and CDR2 is YFSETQ.